The 23 T cell receptor beta chains listed next were all sequenced from one sample in a study of T-cell memory formation after mild COVID-19. TCRdb fed the 5' RACE reads into MiXCR, producing one record per CDR3 protein. This sample yields more than 250,000 distinct CDR3 sequences, of which 15% to 20% are seen a single time; around a fifth belongs to the top ten. The sequenced material came from PBMCs or a T cell subset sorted from them (not recorded which). These receptors all stem from a man younger than 35 who had mild COVID-19 (a few samples of this study predate the infection). Cell type and time point are not known.

The V gene is TRBV5-1, the J gene TRBJ1-1, with no clear D. CDR1 and CDR2 from the germline V gene are SGHRS and YFSETQ. V lost 2 bases and J 0 bases, leaving 8 bases between the germline ends. The length of the CDR3 is 14 residues. The CDR3 protein is CASSLSVMNTEAFF. Here the CDR3 DNA reads TGCGCCAGCAGCTTATCAGTTATGAACACTGAAGCTTTCTTT.

V usage is TRBV11-2 and J usage is TRBJ2-1; 7 bases align to TRBD2. The CDR3 runs 15 residues. V gave up 3 bases and J gave up 4 bases; unmatched junction bases: 6. In germline, CDR1 is SGHAT, CDR2 FQNNGV. The DNA of the CDR3 is TGTGCCAGCAGCTTCCGGGGGGACCCTTACAATGAGCAGTTCTTC. This translates into CASSFRGDPYNEQFF.

In its sample, this clonotype was seen a few times. CDR3 nucleotides: TGTGCCAGGGGGACAGGGTACTCACCCCTCCACTTT. It translates to CARGTGYSPLHF. This sequence joins TRBV7-3 and TRBJ1-6, with 9 bases aligning to TRBD1. CDR1 and CDR2 (germline): SGHTA, FQGTGA. The CDR3 length is 12 residues. With V trimmed by 9 bases and J by 10 bases, 4 bases remained unmatched.

In DNA, the CDR3 is TGTGCCAGTTTACAGGGGTATGAGCAGTTCTTC. This translates into CASLQGYEQFF. V gene TRBV10-3 combines with J gene TRBJ2-1, with 7 bases identical to TRBD1. The length of the CDR3 is 11 residues. Germline CDR1 ENHRY, CDR2 SYGVKD. After removal of 10 bases from V and 8 bases from J, the junction contained 5 bases not matched to a gene.

Regarding this clonotype: A much larger clone differs by one base, so this may be a read error. DNA for the CDR3: TGTGCCAGCGGCGGGGACAGAAACACTGAAGCTTTCTTT. Translating it yields CASGGDRNTEAFF. The chain carries TRBV11-2 and TRBJ1-1, with 7 bases lining up with TRBD1. The V gene's germline CDR1 is SGHAT and CDR2 FQNNGV. This CDR3 spans 13 amino acids. Trimming removed 8 bases from V and 2 bases from J; junction bases left unmatched: 5.

The table lists this clonotype with a few counts. This chain links TRBV6-5 with TRBJ1-6; D is unresolved. V was clipped by 2 bases and J by 8 bases, with 7 bases between them. Germline CDR1 is MNHEY and CDR2 is SVGAGI. The CDR3 extends over 13 amino acids. CDR3 loop: CASSYIGDSPLHF. The CDR3 DNA is TGTGCCAGCAGTTACATTGGGGATTCACCCCTCCACTTT.

This rearrangement joins TRBV9 to TRBJ1-1; no clear D. Germline CDR1 reads SGDLS; CDR2 reads YYNGEE. This CDR3 has 17 amino acids. Trimming left V 4 bases short and J 0 bases short, with 19 bases between. The CDR3 sequence: CASSTNPGETMNTEAFF. CDR3 bases: TGTGCCAGCAGCACCAACCCAGGAGAAACTATGAACACTGAAGCTTTCTTT.

This clonotype was seen a few times. The chain combines TRBV5-1 with TRBJ1-1; maybe TRBD1 (5 bases). V was cut by 8 bases and J by 0 bases, with 20 bases left in between. The length of the CDR3 is 16 residues. Per germline, CDR1 SGHRS and CDR2 YFSETQ. CDR3 loop: CASSAGLPLVNTEAFF. CDR3 coding DNA: TGCGCCAGTTCCGCGGGGCTACCCCTTGTGAACACTGAAGCTTTCTTT.

This rearrangement joins TRBV4-3 to TRBJ2-2, with a weak D call TRBD2 (6 bases). Trimming removed 0 bases at V and 8 bases at J, with 19 bases between. The CDR3 is made up of 17 amino acids. Looked up from germline, CDR1 is LGHNA and CDR2 is YSLEER. DNA for the CDR3: TGCGCCAGCAGCCAAGATGAGAGCCTTCCGGGAGATGGGGAGCTGTTTTTT. Encoded protein: CASSQDESLPGDGELFF.

The J gene is TRBJ2-7, the V gene TRBV2; D is undetermined. The V end lost 8 bases, the J end lost 1 base, and 12 bases lay between the germline ends. Germline V gives CDR1 SNHLY, CDR2 FYNNEI. This CDR3 comprises 13 residues. The CDR3 DNA follows: TGTGCCAGCGAGCCCCCAGGTTCCTACGAGCAGTACTTC. Protein product: CASEPPGSYEQYF.

This clonotype has more than one count but fewer than ten. CDR3 region: CSASRQGGYGYTF. The CDR3 DNA reads as TGCAGTGCCTCAAGACAGGGGGGCTATGGCTACACCTTC. V gene TRBV20-1 combines with J gene TRBJ1-2, with TRBD1 matching 9 bases. Looked up from germline, CDR1 is DFQATT and CDR2 is SNEGSKA (reference sequence). V lost 6 bases to trimming and J lost 4 bases; unmatched junction nucleotides: 6. This CDR3 spans 13 amino acids.

V gene TRBV15 combines with J gene TRBJ2-7; D gene uncertain. Germline V CDR1 and CDR2: LNHNV, YYDKDF (reference sequence). There are 15 residues in the CDR3. Trimming cost V 0 bases and J 1 base, with 10 bases left between them. In nucleotides, the CDR3 is TGTGCCACCAGCAGAGATCTTCCGAGTTCCTACGAGCAGTACTTC. It translates to CATSRDLPSSYEQYF.

The chain recombines TRBV7-2 with TRBJ1-2, with a tentative D call TRBD1 (6 bases). This CDR3 has 15 amino acids. Trimming cost V 5 bases and J 0 bases, with 13 bases left between them. CDR1 and CDR2 from the germline V gene are SGHTA and FQGNSA. This CDR3 reads CASSTSTGTNYGYTF. The CDR3, as DNA: TGTGCCAGCAGCACCTCAACAGGGACTAACTATGGCTACACCTTC.

This clonotype was detected only a few times. V gene TRBV27 combines with J gene TRBJ1-1; D is ambiguous. CDR1 MNHEY and CDR2 SMNVEV come from the germline V gene (reference sequence). V gave up 2 bases and J gave up 1 base, with 5 bases separating them. The CDR3 totals 13 residues. The CDR3 DNA reads TGTGCCAGCAGTTTAATGGCGAACACTGAAGCTTTCTTT. This sequence encodes CASSLMANTEAFF.

The genes are TRBV5-1 and TRBJ2-7; maybe TRBD1 (5 bases). The CDR3 length is 13 residues. V was trimmed by 0 bases and J by 4 bases, leaving 8 bases between them. Germline V gives CDR1 SGHRS, CDR2 YFSETQ. The CDR3 DNA reads TGCGCCAGCAGCTTGGCAGGGCGGTACGAGCAGTACTTC. As protein: CASSLAGRYEQYF. Filled out from reference TRBV5-1 and TRBJ2-7, the complete variable domain reads KAGVTQTPRYLIKTRGQQVTLSCSPISGHRSVSWYQQTPGQGLQFLFEYFSETQRNKGNFPGRFSGRQFSNSRSEMNVSTLELGDSALYLCASSLAGRYEQYFGPGTRLTVT.

This chain joins TRBV6-5 and TRBJ1-1; D is unresolved. The CDR3 loop spans 14 amino acids. Trimming removed 0 bases from V and 5 bases from J, with 10 bases in between. Germline V gene sequence: CDR1 MNHEY, CDR2 SVGAGI. Here the CDR3 DNA reads TGTGCCAGCAGTTACTCGACGTTCGTAACTGAAGCTTTCTTT. Protein product: CASSYSTFVTEAFF.

The rearrangement links TRBV20-1 to TRBJ1-2; 7 bases agree with TRBD1. V shed 0 bases, J shed 4 bases, and the junction held 11 bases outside the gene matches. The germline CDR1 and CDR2 sequences are DFQATT and SNEGSKA (reference sequence). This CDR3 has 16 amino acids. The CDR3 here is CSARDITGERGYGYTF. In nucleotides, the CDR3 is TGCAGTGCTAGAGATATCACAGGGGAGAGGGGCTATGGCTACACCTTC.

This sequence joins TRBV2 and TRBJ2-7; D may correspond to TRBD1 or TRBD2 (5 bases each). V was pared by 4 bases and J by 2 bases, with 12 bases between. CDR1 and CDR2 from the germline V gene are SNHLY and FYNNEI. The CDR3 extends over 14 amino acids. The CDR3 reads CASSVGDGAYEQYF. CDR3 bases: TGTGCCAGCAGTGTTGGGGACGGAGCCTACGAGCAGTACTTC.

This clonotype was seen a handful of times. V and J are TRBV5-1 and TRBJ1-1; a possible D gene is TRBD1 (5 bases). This CDR3 contains 14 residues. In germline, CDR1 is SGHRS, CDR2 YFSETQ. V was shortened by 4 bases and J by 4 bases, with 14 bases between the two germline ends. The CDR3 bases are TGCGCCAGCAGCCGCGCGGGGGGTGGCACTGAAGCTTTCTTT. Its translation: CASSRAGGGTEAFF.

This clonotype was seen a few times. The chain employs TRBV24-1 and TRBJ1-5; TRBD1 matches 9 bases. Germline V gives CDR1 KGHDR, CDR2 SFDVKD. This CDR3 has 13 amino acids. Losses at the gene ends were 10 bases for V and 5 bases for J; bases not matched to a gene: 5. The CDR3 region is CATGDREYQPQHF. The DNA of the CDR3 is TGTGCCACAGGGGACAGGGAGTATCAGCCCCAGCATTTT.

V usage is TRBV4-3 and J usage is TRBJ2-6; D perhaps matches TRBD2 (6 bases). The CDR3 has 16 amino acids. Trimming pared 5 bases from V and 4 bases from J, leaving 15 bases between. The germline V gene encodes CDR1 LGHNA and CDR2 YSLEER. The DNA of the CDR3 is TGCGCCAGCAGCTCCGGGACTCAGGAGGGGGCCAACGTCCTGACTTTC. Its translation: CASSSGTQEGANVLTF.

This clonotype has only a few counts. The chain uses TRBV2 and TRBJ1-1; possibly TRBD1 for D (5 bases). Trimming cost V 4 bases and J 1 base, with 7 bases left between them. CDR1 is SNHLY, CDR2 FYNNEI, per germline. This CDR3 region has 13 residues. CDR3 DNA: TGTGCCAGCAGTGGGGGGTCGAACACTGAAGCTTTCTTT. Amino acid sequence: CASSGGSNTEAFF.

The genes are TRBV7-9 and TRBJ2-7, with 8 bases fitting TRBD1. V trimming: 2 bases; J trimming: 2 bases; junction bases outside the gene matches: 2. The CDR3 runs 14 residues. CDR1 SEHNR and CDR2 FQNEAQ come from the germline V gene (reference sequence). CDR3 amino acids: CASSLSGQAYEQYF. For the CDR3, the DNA is TGTGCCAGCAGCTTATCGGGACAGGCCTACGAGCAGTACTTC.